Included here is one TCR beta chain sequence, with context. This sample was taken from a study of blood T cell repertoires in COVID-19. As for the study in general: The cDNA or gDNA used as material had been derived from T cells, B-cell-depleted T cells, or PBMCs.

TCRdb keeps only in-frame clones here, not all; method: immunoSEQ multiplex PCR. The repertoire includes hundreds of thousands of clones, 88% of them detected once, and around 9.6% sits in the top ten. The CDR3 has 17 residues. Per germline, CDR1 SGHTA and CDR2 FQGTGA. V gave up 1 base and J gave up 0 bases; unmatched junction bases: 5. This clonotype was obtained from a woman aged 70-85 years with COVID-19, enrolled during active disease. Sequenced material: peripheral blood. This chain connects TRBV7-3 to TRBJ2-3, with TRBD2 matching 9 bases. CDR3 sequence: CASSLKTSGRSTDTQYF. CDR3 coding DNA: TGTGCCAGCAGCTTAAAAACGAGCGGGAGGAGCACAGATACGCAGTATTTT.